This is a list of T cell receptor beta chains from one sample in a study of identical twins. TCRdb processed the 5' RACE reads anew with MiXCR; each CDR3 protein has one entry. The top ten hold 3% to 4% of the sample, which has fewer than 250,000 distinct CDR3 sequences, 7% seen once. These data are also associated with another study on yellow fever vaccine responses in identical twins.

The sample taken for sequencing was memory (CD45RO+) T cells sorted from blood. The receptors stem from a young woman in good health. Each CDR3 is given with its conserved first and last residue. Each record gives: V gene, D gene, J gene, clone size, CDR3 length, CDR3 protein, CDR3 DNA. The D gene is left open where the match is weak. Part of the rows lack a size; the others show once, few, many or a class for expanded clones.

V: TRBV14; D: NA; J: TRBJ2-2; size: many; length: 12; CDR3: CASSRTFGELFF; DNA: TGTGCCAGCAGCCGAACTTTTGGGGAGCTGTTTTTT
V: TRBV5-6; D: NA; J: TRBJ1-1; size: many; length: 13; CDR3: CASSLRGDTEAFF; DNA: TGTGCCAGCAGCTTGAGGGGGGACACTGAAGCTTTCTTT
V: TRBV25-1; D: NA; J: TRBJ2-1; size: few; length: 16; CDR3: CASSGRKPSSYNEQFF; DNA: TGTGCCAGCAGTGGAAGGAAACCTAGCTCCTACAATGAGCAGTTCTTC
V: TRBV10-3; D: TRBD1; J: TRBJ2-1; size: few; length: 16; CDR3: CAISTPGTGGMDEQFF; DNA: TGTGCCATCAGCACCCCCGGGACAGGGGGTATGGATGAGCAGTTCTTC
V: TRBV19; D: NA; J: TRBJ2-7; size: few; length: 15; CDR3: CASSRGLGGSTEQYF; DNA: TGTGCCAGTAGTAGGGGGCTCGGGGGCTCTACCGAGCAGTACTTC
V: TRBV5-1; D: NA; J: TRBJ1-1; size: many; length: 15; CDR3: CASSLASGVNTEAFF; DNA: TGCGCCAGCAGCTTGGCCAGCGGGGTGAACACTGAAGCTTTCTTT
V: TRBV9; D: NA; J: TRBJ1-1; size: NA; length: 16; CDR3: CASSGALGLLNTEAFF; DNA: TGTGCCAGCAGCGGGGCCTTAGGACTTTTGAACACTGAAGCTTTCTTT
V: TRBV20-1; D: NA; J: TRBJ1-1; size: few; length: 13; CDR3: CSARELGESQAFF; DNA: TGCAGTGCTAGAGAATTGGGGGAGTCTCAAGCTTTCTTT
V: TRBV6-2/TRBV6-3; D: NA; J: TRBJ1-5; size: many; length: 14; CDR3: CASWAPASNQPQHF; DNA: TGTGCCAGCTGGGCCCCCGCTAGCAATCAGCCCCAGCATTTT
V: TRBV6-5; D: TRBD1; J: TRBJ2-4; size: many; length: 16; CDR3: CASSFRGTDAKNIQYF; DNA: TGTGCCAGCAGTTTTCGTGGGACAGACGCCAAAAACATTCAGTACTTC
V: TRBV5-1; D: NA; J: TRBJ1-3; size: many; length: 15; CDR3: CASSDKSSTGNTIYF; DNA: TGCGCCAGCAGCGACAAAAGCAGTACTGGAAACACCATATATTTT
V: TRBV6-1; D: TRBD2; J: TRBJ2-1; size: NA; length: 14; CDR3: CASRTSGSNNEQFF; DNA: TGTGCCAGCAGAACTAGCGGGAGTAACAATGAGCAGTTCTTC
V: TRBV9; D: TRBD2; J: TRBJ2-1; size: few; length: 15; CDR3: CASSESGTSYNEQFF; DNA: TGTGCCAGCAGCGAGAGCGGGACCTCCTACAATGAGCAGTTCTTC
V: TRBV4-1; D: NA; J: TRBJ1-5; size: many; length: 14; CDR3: CASSQDHIDQPQHF; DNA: TGCGCCAGCAGCCAAGATCACATAGATCAGCCCCAGCATTTT
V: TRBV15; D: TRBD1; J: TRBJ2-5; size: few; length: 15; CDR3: CATSRDSGGRETQYF; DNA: TGTGCCACCAGCAGAGATTCAGGGGGCCGGGAGACCCAGTACTTC
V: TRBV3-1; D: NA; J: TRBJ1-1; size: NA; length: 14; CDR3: CASSQAGANTEAFF; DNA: TGTGCCAGCAGCCAAGCCGGAGCAAACACTGAAGCTTTCTTT
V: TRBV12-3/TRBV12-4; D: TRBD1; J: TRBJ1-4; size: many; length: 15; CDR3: CASNVQGFQNEKLFF; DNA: TGTGCCAGCAACGTACAGGGGTTTCAGAATGAAAAACTGTTTTTT
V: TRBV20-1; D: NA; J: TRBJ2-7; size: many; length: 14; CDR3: CSARAAGQYYEQYF; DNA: TGCAGTGCTAGAGCGGCAGGGCAATACTACGAGCAGTACTTC
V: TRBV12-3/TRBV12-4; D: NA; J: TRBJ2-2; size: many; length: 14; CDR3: CASLQGRDTGELFF; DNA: TGTGCCAGCCTCCAGGGACGGGACACCGGGGAGCTGTTTTTT
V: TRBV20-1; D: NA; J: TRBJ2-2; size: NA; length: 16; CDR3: CSARDNRRFATGELFF; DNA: TGCAGTGCTAGAGATAATCGGAGATTCGCCACCGGGGAGCTGTTTTTT
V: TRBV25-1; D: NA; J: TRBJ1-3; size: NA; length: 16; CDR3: CASSEFGMFSGNTIYF; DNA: TGTGCCAGCAGTGAATTCGGCATGTTCTCTGGAAACACCATATATTTT
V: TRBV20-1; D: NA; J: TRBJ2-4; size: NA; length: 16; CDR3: CSAHYTQALAKNIQYF; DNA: TGCAGTGCTCATTACACACAAGCACTAGCCAAAAACATTCAGTACTTC
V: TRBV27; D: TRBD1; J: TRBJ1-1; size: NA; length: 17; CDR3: CASSTSGTGGKNTEAFF; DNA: TGTGCCAGCAGTACCTCCGGGACAGGGGGCAAGAACACTGAAGCTTTCTTT
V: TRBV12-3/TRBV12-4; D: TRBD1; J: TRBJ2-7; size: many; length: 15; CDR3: CASSLSTGATYEQYF; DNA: TGTGCCAGCAGTTTATCGACAGGGGCTACTTACGAGCAGTACTTC
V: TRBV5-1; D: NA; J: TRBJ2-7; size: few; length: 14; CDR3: CASSSRVPPYEQYF; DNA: TGCGCCAGCAGCTCCCGCGTCCCCCCCTACGAGCAGTACTTC
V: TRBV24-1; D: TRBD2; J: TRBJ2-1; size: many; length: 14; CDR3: CATMGLAAGDEQFF; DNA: TGTGCCACGATGGGACTAGCGGCTGGAGATGAGCAGTTCTTC
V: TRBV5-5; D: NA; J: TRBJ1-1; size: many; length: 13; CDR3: CASSLMWGKEAFF; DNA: TGTGCCAGCAGCTTGATGTGGGGGAAAGAAGCTTTCTTT
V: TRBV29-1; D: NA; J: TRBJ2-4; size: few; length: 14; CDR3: CSVEGEWGKNIQYF; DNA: TGCAGCGTTGAGGGGGAATGGGGCAAAAACATTCAGTACTTC
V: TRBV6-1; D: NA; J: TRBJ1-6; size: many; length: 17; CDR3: CASSPGPSRGVISPLHF; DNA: TGTGCCAGCAGCCCCGGACCCTCAAGGGGGGTAATTTCACCCCTCCACTTT
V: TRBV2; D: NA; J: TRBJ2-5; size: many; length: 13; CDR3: CASSGRQAETQYF; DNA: TGTGCCAGCAGTGGGAGGCAGGCAGAGACCCAGTACTTC
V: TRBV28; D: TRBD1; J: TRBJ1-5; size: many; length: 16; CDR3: CASRGGTGWSNQPQHF; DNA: TGTGCCAGCAGAGGCGGGACAGGTTGGAGCAATCAGCCCCAGCATTTT
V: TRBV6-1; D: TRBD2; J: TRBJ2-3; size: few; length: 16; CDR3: CASSRTSGMYVDTQYF; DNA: TGTGCCAGCAGTCGGACTAGCGGGATGTACGTAGATACGCAGTATTTT
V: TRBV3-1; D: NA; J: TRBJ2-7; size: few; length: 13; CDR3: CASSQGGTYEQYF; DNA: TGTGCCAGCAGCCAAGGCGGGACTTACGAGCAGTACTTC
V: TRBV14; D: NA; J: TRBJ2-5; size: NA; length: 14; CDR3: CASSQETVPETQYF; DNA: TGTGCCAGCAGCCAAGAGACAGTTCCAGAGACCCAGTACTTC
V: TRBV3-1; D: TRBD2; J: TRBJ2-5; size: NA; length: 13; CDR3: CASSQGGEGTQYF; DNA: TGTGCCAGCAGCCAAGGAGGGGAGGGGACCCAGTACTTC
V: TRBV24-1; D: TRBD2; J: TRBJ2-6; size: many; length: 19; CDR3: CATSDPAASGRPGANVLTF; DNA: TGTGCCACCAGTGATCCAGCGGCTAGCGGAAGGCCTGGGGCCAACGTCCTGACTTTC
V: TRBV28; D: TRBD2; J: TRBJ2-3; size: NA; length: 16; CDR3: CASSARIAGSTDTQYF; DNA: TGTGCCAGCAGTGCCAGGATAGCGGGGAGCACAGATACGCAGTATTTT
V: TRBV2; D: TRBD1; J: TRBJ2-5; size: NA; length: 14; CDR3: CASSSGTGGKTQYF; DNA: TGTGCCAGCAGTTCCGGGACAGGGGGCAAGACCCAGTACTTC
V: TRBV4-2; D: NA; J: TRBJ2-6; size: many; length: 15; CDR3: CASSQGHTGANVLTF; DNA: TGTGCCAGCAGCCAAGGTCATACTGGGGCCAACGTCCTGACTTTC
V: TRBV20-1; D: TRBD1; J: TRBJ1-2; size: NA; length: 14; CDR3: CSAEDREEDYGYTF; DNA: TGCAGTGCTGAAGACAGGGAAGAGGACTATGGCTACACCTTC
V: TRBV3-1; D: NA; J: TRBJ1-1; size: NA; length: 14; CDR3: CASSTVQGNTEAFF; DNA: TGTGCCAGCAGCACTGTACAGGGGAACACTGAAGCTTTCTTT
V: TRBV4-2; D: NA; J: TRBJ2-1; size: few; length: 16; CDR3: CASSAEGGATYNEQFF; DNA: TGTGCCAGCAGCGCCGAGGGAGGTGCAACCTACAATGAGCAGTTCTTC
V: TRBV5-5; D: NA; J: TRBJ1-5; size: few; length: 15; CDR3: CASSLREGVNQPQHF; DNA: TGTGCCAGCAGCTTAAGGGAAGGGGTTAATCAGCCCCAGCATTTT
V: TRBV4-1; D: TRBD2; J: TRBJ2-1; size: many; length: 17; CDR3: CASSQQGGRLSYNEQFF; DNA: TGCGCCAGCAGCCAACAGGGCGGGAGGCTGTCCTACAATGAGCAGTTCTTC
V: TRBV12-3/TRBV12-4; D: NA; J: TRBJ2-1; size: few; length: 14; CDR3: CASRPIGAGLLQFF; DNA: TGTGCCAGCAGGCCAATAGGGGCGGGTTTGCTTCAGTTCTTC
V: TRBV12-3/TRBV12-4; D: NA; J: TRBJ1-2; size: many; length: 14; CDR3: CASAAFRANYGYTF; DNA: TGTGCCAGCGCAGCGTTTAGGGCGAACTATGGCTACACCTTC
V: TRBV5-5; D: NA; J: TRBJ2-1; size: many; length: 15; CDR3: CASSLVHGSYNEQFF; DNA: TGTGCCAGCAGCTTGGTTCATGGCTCCTACAATGAGCAGTTCTTC
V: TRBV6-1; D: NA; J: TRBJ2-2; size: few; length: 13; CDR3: CASGRTENGELFF; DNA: TGTGCCAGCGGGAGGACGGAGAACGGGGAGCTGTTTTTT
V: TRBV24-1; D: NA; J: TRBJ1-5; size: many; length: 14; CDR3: CATSVGTSNQPQHF; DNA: TGTGCCACCAGTGTCGGGACGTCCAATCAGCCCCAGCATTTT
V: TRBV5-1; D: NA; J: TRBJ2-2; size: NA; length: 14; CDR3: CASSLRDYTGELFF; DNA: TGCGCCAGCAGCTTACGGGACTACACCGGGGAGCTGTTTTTT